These T cell receptor beta chains were read from a single sample in a study of blood T cell repertoires in COVID-19. Sequenced by immunoSEQ multiplex PCR; TCRdb stores in-frame clones only, minus some. The sample shows a few hundred thousand clones, around 85% of them seen only once. The material sequenced was peripheral blood. These receptors originate from a woman between 70 and 85 years old with COVID-19, enrolled during active disease. CDR3s leave out the opening cysteine and the closing phenylalanine or tryptophan. Fields, in order: CDR3 protein, V gene.

CDR3aa: ASSIPLNTEAF
v_gene: TRBV19

CDR3aa: ASSTRWGELF
v_gene: TRBV19

CDR3aa: ASSQDKQTDTQY
v_gene: TRBV3-1/TRBV3-2

CDR3aa: ASRVGQVGGYT
v_gene: TRBV12-3/TRBV12-4

CDR3aa: AISERQGGIYGYT
v_gene: TRBV10-3

CDR3aa: ASSEGWSSYNSPLH
v_gene: TRBV10-2

CDR3aa: ATSEHGNTIY
v_gene: TRBV24-1

CDR3aa: ASSRDRTNTGELF
v_gene: TRBV2

CDR3aa: ASSLEGQGIYGYT
v_gene: TRBV7-2

CDR3aa: ASSQGAGLASYNEQF
v_gene: TRBV4-3

CDR3aa: ASSVEGNSPLH
v_gene: TRBV6-4

CDR3aa: ASSFGGDRAF
v_gene: TRBV11-2

CDR3aa: ASSDRGLYT
v_gene: TRBV2

CDR3aa: ASSPIRGSNQPQH
v_gene: TRBV6-6

CDR3aa: ASSLGVFGHSPLH
v_gene: TRBV11-3

CDR3aa: ASSLDGHNQPQH
v_gene: TRBV5-1